This T cell receptor (beta chain) was sequenced for a study of cytomegalovirus exposure and HLA in healthy donors. V was shortened by 2 bases and J by 3 bases, with 13 bases between the two germline ends. The CDR3 contains 15 residues. Germline CDR1 and CDR2: MNHEY and SVGAGI. 13 Jbeta primers and 60 Vbeta primers were used for the PCR. Profiled with immunoSEQ multiplex PCR; TCRdb holds only in-frame clones, not every one. Here the sample spans roughly 120,000 clones, 75% to 85% being singletons. General observations from the study: Later work found that TCR association rates differed between HLA loci; DRB1 had the most and HLA-C the fewest.

About this clone itself: Its matching antigen is unknown.

The clonotype comes from a man in his late teens or twenties in good health and CMV-seronegative. Sequenced material: PBMCs. This chain joins TRBV6-5 and TRBJ2-5; D gene ambiguous. CDR3 DNA sequence: TGTGCCAGCAGTTACCACGGTACCAATAAAGAGACCCAGTACTTC. This gives the protein CASSYHGTNKETQYF.